This TCR beta chain was found in a study of human T cells and chemical hapten exposure. At the level of the study: Weekly administration of diphenylcyclopropenone to the scalp of patients continued throughout the approximately 24-week study.

In the authors' workflow: From about 20,000 to 690,000 TCRs were found per sample, with a median of approximately 100,000. One entry per CDR3 protein results from TCRdb running MiXCR on the RACE reads. TCRdb's processing, not the study's, gives the V and J calls here. The sample contains 35,000 to 40,000 distinct CDR3 sequences, roughly 12% of which appear only once. Time point specified: pre-sensitization, week 0. Treatment here: therapeutic diphenylcyclopropenone sensitization with weekly scalp DPC. The study extracted total RNA from unfractionated whole blood. This clonotype has only a few counts. The clonotype comes from a woman in her thirties or forties with alopecia areata. Some clones in this sample may be carry-over from other donors' samples. The starting material was whole blood, obtained in connection with sensitization to the hapten diphenylcyclopropenone (DPC).

The CDR3 DNA reads TGTGCCAGCAGCGAGGACAGCACTAATTCACCCCTCCACTTT. Protein: CASSEDSTNSPLHF. The rearrangement links TRBV7-9 to TRBJ1-6; tentatively, D is TRBD1 (6 bases). V lost 5 bases to trimming and J lost 6 bases, with 11 bases between them. This CDR3 has 14 amino acids. The germline gives CDR1 SEHNR, CDR2 FQNEAQ (reference sequence).